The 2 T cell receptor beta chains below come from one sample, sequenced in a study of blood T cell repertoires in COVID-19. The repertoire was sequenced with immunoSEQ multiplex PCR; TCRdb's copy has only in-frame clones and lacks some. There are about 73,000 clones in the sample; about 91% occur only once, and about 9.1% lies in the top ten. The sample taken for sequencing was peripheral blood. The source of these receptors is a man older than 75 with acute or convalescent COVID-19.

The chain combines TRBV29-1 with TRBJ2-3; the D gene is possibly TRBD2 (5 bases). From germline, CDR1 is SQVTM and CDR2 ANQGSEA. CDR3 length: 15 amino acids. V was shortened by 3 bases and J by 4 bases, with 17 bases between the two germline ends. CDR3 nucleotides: TGCAGCGTTGACCCCCGGCTAGCCGGCGCAGATACGCAGTATTTT. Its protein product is CSVDPRLAGADTQYF.

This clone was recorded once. CDR3 amino acids: CASSTLTGRAFF. The CDR3 DNA reads as TGTGCCAGCAGTACCCTGACAGGGAGGGCTTTCTTT. The V gene is TRBV28, the J gene TRBJ1-1, with 7 bases identical to TRBD1. The V segment lost 5 bases and the J segment 11 bases; nucleotides outside the gene matches: 8. CDR1 and CDR2 from the germline V gene are MDHEN and SYDVKM. The CDR3 extends over 12 amino acids. Full variable domain (outside the CDR3, taken from reference TRBV28 and TRBJ1-1): DVKVTQSSRYLVKRTGEKVFLECVQDMDHENMFWYRQDPGLGLRLIYFSYDVKMKEKGDIPEGYSVSREKKERFSLILESASTNQTSMYLCASSTLTGRAFFGQGTRLTVV.